This T cell receptor (beta chain) was identified during a study of post-analysis software for immune sequencing data. Study-wide context: In terms of disease course, relapsing-remitting, secondary progressive and progressive-relapsing multiple sclerosis were included.

This clonotype was counted many times. Its antigen remains unknown. Each TCR beta cDNA library carried unique molecular identifiers. Via MiXCR, TCRdb re-called the PCR reads, giving one row per CDR3 protein. This sample yields fewer than 900,000 distinct CDR3 sequences, of which roughly 50% are seen a single time; approximately 4.4% belongs to the top ten. V was pared by 5 bases and J by 1 base, with 8 bases between. Germline loops: CDR1 SGHVS, CDR2 FNYEAQ. The CDR3 has 13 amino acids. Broader study findings: Patients used about five TRBV segments, including TRBV5-6, TRBV5-1 and TRBV20-1, more often than controls.

Specimen: blood. The source is a girl between 10 and 17 years old with multiple sclerosis. The genes are TRBV7-6 and TRBJ1-1, with D possibly matching TRBD1 (6 bases). CDR3: CASSPQGNTEAFF. The DNA of the CDR3 is TGTGCCAGCAGCCCACAGGGGAACACTGAAGCTTTCTTT.